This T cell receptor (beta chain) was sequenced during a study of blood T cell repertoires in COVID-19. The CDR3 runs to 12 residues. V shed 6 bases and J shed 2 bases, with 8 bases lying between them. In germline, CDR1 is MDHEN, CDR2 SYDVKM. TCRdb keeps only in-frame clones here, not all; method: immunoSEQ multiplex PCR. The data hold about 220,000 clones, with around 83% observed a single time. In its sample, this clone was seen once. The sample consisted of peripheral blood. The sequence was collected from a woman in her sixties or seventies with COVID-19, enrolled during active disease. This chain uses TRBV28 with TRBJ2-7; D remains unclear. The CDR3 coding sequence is TGTGCCAGCAGCCCAGTCCCCTACGAGCAGTACTTC. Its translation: CASSPVPYEQYF.